Listed below are T cell receptor beta chains from one sample, sequenced in a study of naive and memory T cell subsets. MiXCR, run by TCRdb on the UMI-ligation and nested PCR reads, gives a single entry per CDR3 protein. The sample has tens of thousands of distinct CDR3 sequences; 7% to 8% are singletons. Sequenced material: central memory CD4+ T cells from blood. The receptors shown here come from a human donor in good health. Each CDR3 is given with its conserved first and last residue. Each record gives: D gene, J gene, V gene, clone size, CDR3 DNA, CDR3 protein. The D gene is left open where the match is weak. Clone sizes are given selectively: once, few, many, or a class where the clone is expanded.

d_gene: .
j_gene: TRBJ1-1
v_gene: TRBV12-3/TRBV12-4
abundance: many
CDR3nt: TGTGCCAGCAGTTTAGAAGGGACAATCATGAACACTGAAGCTTTCTTT
CDR3aa: CASSLEGTIMNTEAFF

d_gene: TRBD1
j_gene: TRBJ1-2
v_gene: TRBV18
abundance: many
CDR3nt: TGTGCCAGCTCACCGTCGACAGGGAGATATGGCTACACCTTC
CDR3aa: CASSPSTGRYGYTF

d_gene: TRBD1
j_gene: TRBJ2-3
v_gene: TRBV19
abundance: many
CDR3nt: TGTGCCAGTAGTATGGTGGACAGGACCACAGATACGCAGTATTTT
CDR3aa: CASSMVDRTTDTQYF

d_gene: .
j_gene: TRBJ2-7
v_gene: TRBV4-2
abundance: many
CDR3nt: TGTGCCAGCAGTCCCCGGACGGTCAGCTCCTACGAGCAGTACTTC
CDR3aa: CASSPRTVSSYEQYF

d_gene: .
j_gene: TRBJ1-5
v_gene: TRBV6-2/TRBV6-3
abundance: many
CDR3nt: TGTGCCAGCAGTTCTACAGGGTTTGGCAATCAGCCCCAGCATTTT
CDR3aa: CASSSTGFGNQPQHF

d_gene: TRBD1
j_gene: TRBJ1-1
v_gene: TRBV5-1
abundance: few
CDR3nt: TGCGCCAGCAGCAGGGGGGACAGCATGAACACTGAAGCTTTCTTT
CDR3aa: CASSRGDSMNTEAFF

d_gene: .
j_gene: TRBJ1-4
v_gene: TRBV6-5
abundance: many
CDR3nt: TGTGCCAGCAGAAGCAATGAAAAACTGTTTTTT
CDR3aa: CASRSNEKLFF

d_gene: .
j_gene: TRBJ1-5
v_gene: TRBV20-1
abundance: .
CDR3nt: TGCAGTGCTCCATACTCAGTGGGCAATCAGCCCCAGCATTTT
CDR3aa: CSAPYSVGNQPQHF

d_gene: TRBD2
j_gene: TRBJ2-3
v_gene: TRBV12-3/TRBV12-4
abundance: few
CDR3nt: TGTGCCAGCAGTCGAAATAGCGGGAGCACAGATACGCAGTATTTT
CDR3aa: CASSRNSGSTDTQYF

d_gene: TRBD2
j_gene: TRBJ2-1
v_gene: TRBV15
abundance: many
CDR3nt: TGTGCCACCAGCAGAGCTCTAGCGGAGGATGAGCAGTTCTTC
CDR3aa: CATSRALAEDEQFF

d_gene: TRBD1
j_gene: TRBJ1-3
v_gene: TRBV7-6
abundance: many
CDR3nt: TGTGCCAGCAGCCCCCGGACAGGGTGGGGGAACACCATATATTTT
CDR3aa: CASSPRTGWGNTIYF

d_gene: TRBD1
j_gene: TRBJ2-5
v_gene: TRBV10-3
abundance: many
CDR3nt: TGTGCCATCAGACAGGGGGAAGAGACCCAGTACTTC
CDR3aa: CAIRQGEETQYF

d_gene: .
j_gene: TRBJ1-3
v_gene: TRBV15
abundance: .
CDR3nt: TGTGCCACCAGGTTGGACTCTGGAAACACCATATATTTT
CDR3aa: CATRLDSGNTIYF

d_gene: .
j_gene: TRBJ2-5
v_gene: TRBV27
abundance: few
CDR3nt: TGTGCCAGCAGTTTACGCTGGGGGCCCTTCCAAGAGACCCAGTACTTC
CDR3aa: CASSLRWGPFQETQYF

d_gene: .
j_gene: TRBJ1-5
v_gene: TRBV20-1
abundance: medium-sized
CDR3nt: TGCAGTGCTAGGTCCAGTTCGCAGCCCCAGCATTTT
CDR3aa: CSARSSSQPQHF

d_gene: .
j_gene: TRBJ1-2
v_gene: TRBV10-3
abundance: many
CDR3nt: TGTGCCACCTCAGGAGAAAGGAACTATGGCTACACCTTC
CDR3aa: CATSGERNYGYTF

d_gene: TRBD2
j_gene: TRBJ2-1
v_gene: TRBV6-1
abundance: .
CDR3nt: TGTGCCAGCAGTGAAAGAGCGGGGGCATCCTACAATGAGCAGTTCTTC
CDR3aa: CASSERAGASYNEQFF

d_gene: .
j_gene: TRBJ1-1
v_gene: TRBV27
abundance: .
CDR3nt: TGTGCCAGCAGTTTATCGGTATTGAACACTGAAGCTTTCTTT
CDR3aa: CASSLSVLNTEAFF

d_gene: .
j_gene: TRBJ1-6
v_gene: TRBV4-3
abundance: many
CDR3nt: TGCGCCAGCAGCCAAGGGGGGAGCTCCTATAATTCACCCCTCCACTTT
CDR3aa: CASSQGGSSYNSPLHF

d_gene: TRBD2
j_gene: TRBJ2-3
v_gene: TRBV9
abundance: few
CDR3nt: TGTGCCAGCAGCCCAGTAGTGGAGGCGGGAGGGCTAGAAGATACGCAGTATTTT
CDR3aa: CASSPVVEAGGLEDTQYF

d_gene: .
j_gene: TRBJ1-2
v_gene: TRBV18
abundance: many
CDR3nt: TGTGCCAGCTCACCACCTACGGCAGTATCCTACACCTTC
CDR3aa: CASSPPTAVSYTF

d_gene: .
j_gene: TRBJ1-5
v_gene: TRBV18
abundance: many
CDR3nt: TGTGCCAGCTCACCCCAGGCAAGCCCGAATCAGCCCCAGCATTTT
CDR3aa: CASSPQASPNQPQHF

d_gene: .
j_gene: TRBJ2-7
v_gene: TRBV5-6
abundance: few
CDR3nt: TGTGCCAGCAGCCCACGGTGGCGGCGAGCCTACGAGCAGTACTTC
CDR3aa: CASSPRWRRAYEQYF

d_gene: .
j_gene: TRBJ1-1
v_gene: TRBV6-5
abundance: few
CDR3nt: TGTGCCAGCAGTTACTCGGACACCCGAGGGCGGGCTTTCTTT
CDR3aa: CASSYSDTRGRAFF

d_gene: .
j_gene: TRBJ2-5
v_gene: TRBV20-1
abundance: .
CDR3nt: TGCAGTGCTAGAGCGCCAGCCCAAGAGACCCAGTACTTC
CDR3aa: CSARAPAQETQYF

d_gene: .
j_gene: TRBJ1-1
v_gene: TRBV2
abundance: many
CDR3nt: TGTGCCAGCAGTTTGATGAACACTGAAGCTTTCTTT
CDR3aa: CASSLMNTEAFF

d_gene: .
j_gene: TRBJ1-5
v_gene: TRBV6-6
abundance: few
CDR3nt: TGTGCCAGCACGCATGCTGGTCCGCCCCAGCATTTT
CDR3aa: CASTHAGPPQHF

d_gene: TRBD2
j_gene: TRBJ2-5
v_gene: TRBV7-2
abundance: few
CDR3nt: TGTGCCAGCAGCCCGGGACTAGGGGGGAAAGAGACCCAGTACTTC
CDR3aa: CASSPGLGGKETQYF

d_gene: .
j_gene: TRBJ2-5
v_gene: TRBV30
abundance: .
CDR3nt: TGTGCCTGGAGTGCCATTCAGGGTAAACAAGAGACCCAGTACTTC
CDR3aa: CAWSAIQGKQETQYF

d_gene: TRBD2
j_gene: TRBJ2-1
v_gene: TRBV28
abundance: many
CDR3nt: TGTGCCAGCAGGACTAGCGGGAGACGTGAGCAGTTCTTC
CDR3aa: CASRTSGRREQFF

d_gene: TRBD2
j_gene: TRBJ2-3
v_gene: TRBV12-3/TRBV12-4
abundance: .
CDR3nt: TGTGCCAGCGGACATTGGACTAGCGGGGGGACAGATACGCAGTATTTT
CDR3aa: CASGHWTSGGTDTQYF

d_gene: .
j_gene: TRBJ1-1
v_gene: TRBV5-1
abundance: many
CDR3nt: TGCGCCAGCAGCTTGATGCCCGGGACAGAAGCTTTCTTT
CDR3aa: CASSLMPGTEAFF

d_gene: .
j_gene: TRBJ2-5
v_gene: TRBV18
abundance: few
CDR3nt: TGTGCCAGCTCACCGCCGGGACAAGAGACCCAGTACTTC
CDR3aa: CASSPPGQETQYF

d_gene: .
j_gene: TRBJ1-6
v_gene: TRBV6-2/TRBV6-3
abundance: many
CDR3nt: TGTGCCAGCAGCAAGGAGTATAATTCACCCCTCCACTTT
CDR3aa: CASSKEYNSPLHF

d_gene: TRBD1
j_gene: TRBJ1-1
v_gene: TRBV5-1
abundance: many
CDR3nt: TGCGCCAGTAAGACAGGGGGCGCTATGAACACTGAAGCTTTCTTT
CDR3aa: CASKTGGAMNTEAFF

d_gene: TRBD1
j_gene: TRBJ1-1
v_gene: TRBV29-1
abundance: many
CDR3nt: TGCAGCGTCCACTCAGGGGGCGCAGGGCTAGCTTTCTTT
CDR3aa: CSVHSGGAGLAFF

d_gene: .
j_gene: TRBJ2-3
v_gene: TRBV6-2/TRBV6-3
abundance: .
CDR3nt: TGTGCCAGCAGCCGACGGGATACGCAGTATTTT
CDR3aa: CASSRRDTQYF

d_gene: TRBD1
j_gene: TRBJ1-3
v_gene: TRBV20-1
abundance: many
CDR3nt: TGCAGTGCTTTCGACAGGGGCTCTGGAAACACCATATATTTT
CDR3aa: CSAFDRGSGNTIYF

d_gene: .
j_gene: TRBJ2-7
v_gene: TRBV27
abundance: many
CDR3nt: TGTGCCAGCAGTCCGATATCCCCACCCTCAGGACACGAGCAGTACTTC
CDR3aa: CASSPISPPSGHEQYF

d_gene: TRBD2
j_gene: TRBJ2-1
v_gene: TRBV24-1
abundance: few
CDR3nt: TGTGCCACCAGTGACAGACTAGCGGGAGGGCCGGGGGAGCAGTTCTTC
CDR3aa: CATSDRLAGGPGEQFF

d_gene: TRBD1
j_gene: TRBJ2-5
v_gene: TRBV18
abundance: .
CDR3nt: TGTGCCAGCTCGCCAAGGACAGGGGAGGAGACCCAGTACTTC
CDR3aa: CASSPRTGEETQYF

d_gene: TRBD2
j_gene: TRBJ2-2
v_gene: TRBV3-1
abundance: few
CDR3nt: TGTGCCAGCAGCCAAGATAGGGTAGCGGGCACCGGGGAGCTGTTTTTT
CDR3aa: CASSQDRVAGTGELFF

d_gene: .
j_gene: TRBJ2-1
v_gene: TRBV11-2
abundance: few
CDR3nt: TGTGCCAGCAGCTCCCCCCGCCTAGGGGGGGAGCAGTTCTTC
CDR3aa: CASSSPRLGGEQFF

d_gene: .
j_gene: TRBJ1-4
v_gene: TRBV24-1
abundance: few
CDR3nt: TGTGCCACCAGTGACGCGGGCGAAAAACTGTTTTTT
CDR3aa: CATSDAGEKLFF

d_gene: TRBD2
j_gene: TRBJ2-1
v_gene: TRBV7-8
abundance: many
CDR3nt: TGTGCCAGCAGTATACAAGGGGTAGCGGGCGTCAATGAGCAGTTCTTC
CDR3aa: CASSIQGVAGVNEQFF

d_gene: TRBD2
j_gene: TRBJ2-1
v_gene: TRBV6-2/TRBV6-3
abundance: .
CDR3nt: TGTGCCAGCAGTAAAATGCAAATAGCGGGAGCCGACAATGAGCAGTTCTTC
CDR3aa: CASSKMQIAGADNEQFF

d_gene: TRBD2
j_gene: TRBJ2-3
v_gene: TRBV19
abundance: .
CDR3nt: TGTGCCAGTAGTCTCGAAGCGGGAGGTGGTGATACGCAGTATTTT
CDR3aa: CASSLEAGGGDTQYF

d_gene: .
j_gene: TRBJ1-6
v_gene: TRBV6-1
abundance: many
CDR3nt: TGTGCCAGCAGTCTGGACGTCGGGGGTAATTCACCCCTCCACTTT
CDR3aa: CASSLDVGGNSPLHF

d_gene: TRBD2
j_gene: TRBJ2-1
v_gene: TRBV6-2/TRBV6-3
abundance: once
CDR3nt: TGTGCCGCCATCCAAGCGGGAGGGCCTTACAATGAGCAGTTCTTC
CDR3aa: CAAIQAGGPYNEQFF